This record covers a single T cell receptor (beta chain). Antigen unknown. The record originates from a study of blood T cells in healthy people across ages. General study results and limits: Long-lived donors exceeded aged donors in naive CD4+ cells and diversity.

Combining a sample-barcoded 5' primer with a J-beta primer mix, a second PCR ran for roughly 7 to 11 cycles. At least 2.5 million CDR3-containing paired-end reads were obtained per sample. TCRdb re-called the 5' RACE reads through MiXCR, storing one row per CDR3 protein. The table lists around 940,000 distinct CDR3 sequences, 45% to 60% of them singletons. With 1 base removed from V and 0 bases from J, the gap between germline ends came to 15 bases. The CDR3 spans 17 residues. Germline V gene data show CDR1 as SGHNT and CDR2 as YYREEE (reference sequence). The sample taken for sequencing was blood. This TCR was recovered from a woman in her sixties or seventies in good health. The V and J genes are TRBV5-4 and TRBJ2-3; D is uncertain. For the CDR3, the DNA is TGTGCCAGCAGCTTGATTCGTGGCGGTCGTAGCACAGATACGCAGTATTTT. It specifies CASSLIRGGRSTDTQYF.